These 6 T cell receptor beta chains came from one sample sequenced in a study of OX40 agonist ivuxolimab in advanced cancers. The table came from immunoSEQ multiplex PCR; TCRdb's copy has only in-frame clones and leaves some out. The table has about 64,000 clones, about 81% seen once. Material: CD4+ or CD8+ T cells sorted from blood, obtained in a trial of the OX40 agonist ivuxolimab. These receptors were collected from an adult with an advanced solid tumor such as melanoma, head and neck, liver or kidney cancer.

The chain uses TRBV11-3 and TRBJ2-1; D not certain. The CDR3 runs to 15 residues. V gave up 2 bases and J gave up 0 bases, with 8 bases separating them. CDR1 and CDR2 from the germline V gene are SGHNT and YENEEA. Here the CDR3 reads CASSLSQTSYNEQFF. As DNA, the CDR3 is TGTGCCAGCAGCTTAAGCCAGACCTCCTACAATGAGCAGTTCTTC.

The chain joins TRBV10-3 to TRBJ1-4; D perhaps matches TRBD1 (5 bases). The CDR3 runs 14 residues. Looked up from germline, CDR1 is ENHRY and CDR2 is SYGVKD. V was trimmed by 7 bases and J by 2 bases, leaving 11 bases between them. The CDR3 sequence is CAITIRDTNEKLFF. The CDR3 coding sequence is TGTGCCATCACAATCAGGGACACTAATGAAAAACTGTTTTTT.

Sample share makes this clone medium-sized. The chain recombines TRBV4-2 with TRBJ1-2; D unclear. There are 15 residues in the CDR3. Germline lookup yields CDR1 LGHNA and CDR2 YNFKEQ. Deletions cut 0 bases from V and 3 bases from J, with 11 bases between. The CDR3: CASSQDLGVDYGYTF. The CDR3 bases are TGTGCCAGCAGCCAAGATCTCGGGGTTGACTATGGCTACACCTTC.

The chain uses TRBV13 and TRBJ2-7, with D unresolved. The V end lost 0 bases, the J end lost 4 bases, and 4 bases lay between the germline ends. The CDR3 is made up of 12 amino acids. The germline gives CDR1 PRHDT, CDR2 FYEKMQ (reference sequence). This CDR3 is CASSLGWYEQYF. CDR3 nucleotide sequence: TGTGCCAGCAGCTTAGGCTGGTACGAGCAGTACTTC.

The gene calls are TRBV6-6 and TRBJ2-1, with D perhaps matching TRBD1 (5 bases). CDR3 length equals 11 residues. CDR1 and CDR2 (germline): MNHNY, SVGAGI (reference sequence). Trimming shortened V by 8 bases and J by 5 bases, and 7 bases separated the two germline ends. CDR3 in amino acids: CASGAHNEQFF. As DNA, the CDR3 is TGTGCCAGCGGGGCCCACAATGAGCAGTTCTTC.

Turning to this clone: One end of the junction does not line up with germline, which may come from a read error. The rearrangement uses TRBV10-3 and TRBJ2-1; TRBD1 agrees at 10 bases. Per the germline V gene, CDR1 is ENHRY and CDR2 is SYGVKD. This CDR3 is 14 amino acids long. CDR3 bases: TGTGCCATCAATGAGGGACAGGGGTACAATGAGCAGTTCTTC. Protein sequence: CAINEGQGYNEQFF.